This record covers a single T cell receptor (beta chain). What it recognizes is unknown. PCR involved 60 Vbeta and 13 Jbeta primers. Measured with immunoSEQ multiplex PCR; TCRdb has only the in-frame clones, and not every one. The table includes 150,000 to 250,000 clones, around 83% detected once. This record comes from a study of cytomegalovirus exposure and HLA in healthy donors. General study findings and limits: High sensitivity and specificity were reportedly achieved when the classifier diagnosed cytomegalovirus status.

This CDR3 region has 15 residues. V was shortened by 0 bases and J by 2 bases, with 6 bases between the two germline ends. Germline V gene data show CDR1 as SGDLS and CDR2 as YYNGEE. The genes are TRBV9 and TRBJ2-6; D is perhaps TRBD1 (5 bases). Sample: PBMCs. The clonotype was recovered from a woman between 50 and 59 years old in good health and CMV-seropositive. This chain's CDR3 is CASSVAGPGANVLTF. The DNA for the CDR3 is TGTGCCAGCAGCGTAGCAGGGCCTGGGGCCAACGTCCTGACTTTC.